This TCR beta chain derives from a study of T cell repertoires in cytomegalovirus infection. Study-wide results and limits: Within the response measured ex vivo, HLA-C-restricted CMV-specific TCR beta clonotypes were dominant.

About this clonotype itself: Its cognate antigen is unknown.

There are 16 residues in the CDR3. V trimming: 7 bases; J trimming: 1 base; junction bases outside the gene matches: 11. In germline, CDR1 is MNHEY, CDR2 SMNVEV (reference sequence). TCRdb re-analysed the reads in MiXCR, keeping a single row per CDR3 protein. The table records 100,000 or so distinct CDR3 sequences, 29% of them present only once. The receptor was isolated from a human donor in good health (CMV status not recorded). Some clones in this sample may be carry-over from other donors' samples. Material: CD8+ T cells from cultured PBMCs, obtained from culture after CMV antigen stimulation. The V and J genes are TRBV27 and TRBJ2-5; 8 bases agree with TRBD2. CDR3 bases: TGTGCCAGCAAAGGTTTGGCGGGGGGCATCCAAGAGACCCAGTACTTC. It encodes CASKGLAGGIQETQYF.